The 9 T cell receptor beta chains listed next were all sequenced from one sample in a study of blood T cells in healthy people across ages. Combining a sample-barcoded 5' primer with a J-beta primer mix, a second PCR ran for about 7 to 12 cycles. TCRdb independently ran MiXCR on the 5' RACE reads; one entry per CDR3 protein. The table has around 1,000,000 distinct CDR3 sequences, roughly a quarter seen once. The data were also submitted as part of a second study, on T cells of mothers and their children.

Sequences were obtained from blood. All receptors come from a girl aged 2-10 years in good health.

CDR3 DNA sequence: TGCAGCGTGACGACTAGGACGAATGTACACAATGAGCAGTTCTTC. It translates to CSVTTRTNVHNEQFF. The rearrangement links TRBV29-1 to TRBJ2-1; D might be TRBD2 (6 bases). Per the germline V gene, CDR1 is SQVTM and CDR2 is ANQGSEA. V gave up 6 bases and J gave up 5 bases, with 20 bases separating them. CDR3 size: 15 residues.

The rearrangement joins TRBV12-3 or TRBV12-4 to TRBJ1-1; D perhaps matches TRBD1 (5 bases). V was pared by 5 bases and J by 3 bases, with 10 bases between. This CDR3 contains 13 residues. CDR3 amino acids: CASSTGGYTEAFF. CDR3 sequence (DNA): TGTGCCAGCAGTACCGGGGGTTACACTGAAGCTTTCTTT.

This clonotype has a handful of counts. The rearrangement uses TRBV28 and TRBJ2-5; the D gene is possibly TRBD2 (6 bases). Germline-derived CDR1 and CDR2 are MDHEN and SYDVKM. Trimming shortened V by 4 bases and J by 4 bases, and 16 bases separated the two germline ends. The CDR3 spans 15 residues. CDR3 in amino acids: CASSSSSGQRETQYF. CDR3 DNA: TGTGCCAGCAGTTCGTCCAGCGGGCAGAGAGAGACCCAGTACTTC.

The chain recombines TRBV7-9 with TRBJ2-5; TRBD1 matches 8 bases. Germline lookup yields CDR1 SEHNR and CDR2 FQNEAQ (reference sequence). The CDR3 is 15 residues long. J was trimmed by 1 base and V by 5 bases; bases with no gene match: 6. CDR3 coding DNA: TGTGCCAGCAGCCCGGACAGGGCCCTCCAAGAGACCCAGTACTTC. This codes for CASSPDRALQETQYF.

Points on this clonotype: As the CDR3 is not closed by the conserved phenylalanine or tryptophan, this likely results from a read error. The V call is TRBV29-1, the J call TRBJ2-5; no reliable D call. The V and J ends lost 2 bases and 3 bases respectively, with 10 bases between them. Germline V CDR1 and CDR2: SQVTM, ANQGSEA. This CDR3 spans 13 amino acids. CDR3 DNA sequence: TGCAGCGTTGAACTACTACTGGAAGAGACCCAGTACCTC. This encodes CSVELLLEETQYL.

This clonotype was observed a few times. The genes are TRBV29-1 and TRBJ2-5, with 10 bases aligning to TRBD1. The assigned J gene may be wrong: the sequence end matches TRBJ2-7 better. CDR1 is SQVTM, CDR2 ANQGSEA, per germline. CDR3 length equals 12 residues. This chain's CDR3 is CSGTGGQGEQYF. The CDR3 DNA follows: TGCAGCGGGACAGGGGGACAGGGCGAGCAGTACTTC.

The V gene is TRBV20-1, the J gene TRBJ1-2, with D uncertain. V was trimmed by 5 bases and J by 3 bases, leaving 13 bases between them. CDR3 length equals 13 residues. Germline V gives CDR1 DFQATT, CDR2 SNEGSKA (reference sequence). The CDR3 nucleotides read TGCAGTGCTTATCAGACAACCGACTATGGCTACACCTTC. Translation gives CSAYQTTDYGYTF.

This clonotype was seen a few times. CDR3 region: CASSQGQGRHSTDTQYF. The CDR3 coding sequence is TGTGCCAGCAGCCAGGGACAGGGGAGGCACAGCACAGATACGCAGTATTTT. The rearrangement uses TRBV4-2 and TRBJ2-3; 10 nucleotides agree with TRBD1. The germline V gene has CDR1 LGHNA and CDR2 YNFKEQ. The CDR3 runs to 17 residues. V lost 3 bases and J lost 0; bases outside the gene matches: 6.

Only one count was recorded for this clonotype. A junction end diverges from the germline sequence, so it may reflect a read error. The chain is built from TRBV9 and TRBJ1-4; no reliable D call. The CDR3 runs to 14 residues. Germline V CDR1 and CDR2: SGDLS, YYNGEE. The CDR3 sequence is CASSFLPEDEKLFF. The CDR3 DNA reads TGCGCCAGCAGCTTCCTTCCCGAGGATGAAAAACTGTTTTTT.